One and the same sample provided the 26 T cell receptor beta chains below, sequenced in a study of vaccination and CD4 T cells after COVID-19. The Oncomine TCR Beta short-read assay sequenced DNA from cultured CD4+ T cells. MiXCR, run by TCRdb on the PCR reads, gives a single entry per CDR3 protein. The sample contains about 14,000 distinct CDR3 sequences, 52% of which appear only once. The antigens for these receptors are not known. Documented treatment: roughly 10-day PBMC culture with coronavirus spike peptide pools or control peptides (ViraFEST assay). The specimen sequenced was CD4+ T cells from blood, cultured in vitro. These receptors all come from a human donor who had recovered from COVID-19.

This chain connects TRBV20-1 to TRBJ1-2; tentative D call: TRBD1 (6 bases). The CDR3 has 13 amino acids. Trimming removed 6 bases at V and 6 bases at J, with 17 bases between. The germline V gene has CDR1 DFQATT and CDR2 SNEGSKA (reference sequence). CDR3 DNA: TGCAGTGCCCGAAGGTTCAGGGGCAATGGCTACACCTTC. As protein: CSARRFRGNGYTF.

The rearrangement joins TRBV4-2 to TRBJ2-5, with TRBD2 matching 9 bases. The CDR3 totals 17 residues. The germline V gene encodes CDR1 LGHNA and CDR2 YNFKEQ. The trim removed 2 bases at V and 5 bases at J, leaving 12 bases unmatched. The CDR3 region is CASSQRKGGGALETQYF. The CDR3 region has the DNA TGTGCCAGCAGCCAAAGAAAGGGCGGGGGGGCCTTGGAGACCCAGTACTTC.

The genes are TRBV4-2 and TRBJ1-3; D is ambiguous. Looked up from germline, CDR1 is LGHNA and CDR2 is YNFKEQ. CDR3 length: 14 amino acids. The germline V and J ends were trimmed by 2 bases and 4 bases, with 9 bases remaining between them. CDR3 residues: CASSQWETGNTIYF. The DNA for the CDR3 is TGTGCCAGCAGCCAATGGGAAACGGGAAACACCATATATTTT.

CDR3 coding DNA: TGTGCCAGCAGCCGAGGACGGGACAGCCCCTACGAGCAGTACTTC. Its protein product is CASSRGRDSPYEQYF. The chain employs TRBV11-2 and TRBJ2-7; TRBD1 matches 7 bases. CDR1 is SGHAT, CDR2 FQNNGV, per germline. The J segment lost 2 bases and the V segment lost 5 bases, leaving 9 bases of the junction unmatched. This CDR3 region has 15 residues.

This clonotype rates as medium-sized. The chain uses TRBV7-9 and TRBJ2-7, with D possibly TRBD2 on 6 matching bases. This CDR3 is built from 15 residues. Trimming removed 0 bases at V and 2 bases at J, with 11 bases between. Germline V gives CDR1 SEHNR, CDR2 FQNEAQ (reference sequence). In DNA form, the CDR3 reads TGTGCCAGCAGCTTAGCGGGATCGGGAGCCTACGAGCAGTACTTC. Translated, it gives CASSLAGSGAYEQYF.

V gene TRBV5-1 combines with J gene TRBJ1-1; 7 bases fit TRBD1. This CDR3 has 15 residues. The germline V gene encodes CDR1 SGHRS and CDR2 YFSETQ. V shed 2 bases and J 1 base; nucleotides not matched to a gene: 5. This CDR3 is CASSLEGGRNTEAFF. In DNA form, the CDR3 reads TGCGCCAGCAGCTTAGAAGGGGGCAGGAACACTGAAGCTTTCTTT. Together with reference TRBV5-1 and TRBJ1-1, the CDR3 gives the full variable domain: KAGVTQTPRYLIKTRGQQVTLSCSPISGHRSVSWYQQTPGQGLQFLFEYFSETQRNKGNFPGRFSGRQFSNSRSEMNVSTLELGDSALYLCASSLEGGRNTEAFFGQGTRLTVV.

CDR3 in DNA: TGTGCCAGCAGCTTGTGGGGGCAGAACACTGAAGCTTTCTTT. This translates into CASSLWGQNTEAFF. The gene calls are TRBV7-8 and TRBJ1-1; maybe TRBD1 (6 bases). V lost 3 bases to trimming and J lost 1 base, with 9 bases between them. This CDR3 region has 14 residues. CDR1 and CDR2 (germline): SGHVS, FQNEAQ.

Only a few counts were recorded for this clonotype. The chain links TRBV2 to TRBJ1-1, with D unresolved. Germline V gives CDR1 SNHLY, CDR2 FYNNEI. Trimming took off 4 bases at V and 0 bases at J, with 0 bases between the two ends. This CDR3 is 11 amino acids long. As DNA, the CDR3 is TGTGCCAGCAGTGTGAACACTGAAGCTTTCTTT. Its protein product is CASSVNTEAFF.

This chain links TRBV7-9 with TRBJ2-7, with D maybe TRBD1 (6 bases). Trimming shortened V by 1 base and J by 0 bases, and 7 bases separated the two germline ends. The germline gives CDR1 SEHNR, CDR2 FQNEAQ (reference sequence). The CDR3 totals 14 residues. CDR3 DNA sequence: TGTGCCAGCAGCTTAGACAGGGACTCCTACGAGCAGTACTTC. Residues: CASSLDRDSYEQYF. Based on the CDR3 plus reference TRBV7-9 and TRBJ2-7, the full variable domain is DTGVSQNPRHKITKRGQNVTFRCDPISEHNRLYWYRQTLGQGPEFLTYFQNEAQLEKSRLLSDRFSAERPKGSFSTLEIQRTEQGDSAMYLCASSLDRDSYEQYFGPGTRLTVT.

This clonotype was counted between two and nine times. J is TRBJ1-6 and V is TRBV27, with 9 bases aligning to TRBD1. Germline CDR1 is MNHEY and CDR2 is SMNVEV (reference sequence). There are 15 residues in the CDR3. V was clipped by 2 bases and J by 15 bases; unmatched bases: 11. CDR3 residues: CASSLAPGTGLVLHF. The CDR3 DNA reads TGTGCCAGCAGTTTAGCCCCCGGGACAGGGTTGGTCCTCCACTTT.

The CDR3 nucleotides read TGTGCCAGCAGTGCTCGTACAGGGGCGAACACTGAAGCTTTCTTT. Its translation is CASSARTGANTEAFF. The gene calls are TRBV2 and TRBJ1-1, with TRBD1 identical over 7 bases. The V segment lost 4 bases and the J segment 1 base; nucleotides outside the gene matches: 6. The CDR3 consists of 15 residues. Germline lookup yields CDR1 SNHLY and CDR2 FYNNEI.

The rearrangement joins TRBV4-1 to TRBJ2-1; maybe TRBD2 (5 bases). The CDR3 length is 15 residues. The germline V gene has CDR1 MGHRA and CDR2 YSYEKL. V lost 1 base to trimming and J lost 6 bases, with 13 bases between them. Here the CDR3 DNA reads TGCGCCAGCAGCCAAGTACAGACTATCCTCAATGAGCAGTTCTTC. Its translation: CASSQVQTILNEQFF.

V and J are TRBV10-2 and TRBJ1-2; tentatively, D is TRBD1 (5 bases). CDR1 WSHSY and CDR2 SAAADI come from the germline V gene. CDR3 size: 12 residues. With 5 bases removed from V and 11 bases from J, the gap between germline ends came to 15 bases. DNA of the CDR3: TGCGCCAGCAGTTCCGACGTAGGGGTGTACACCTTC. Translating it yields CASSSDVGVYTF.

V and J are TRBV20-1 and TRBJ1-5; D may be TRBD1 (6 bases). The CDR3 covers 19 residues. The V gene lost 2 bases and the J gene lost 2 bases, with 25 bases spanning the gap. Germline values: CDR1 DFQATT, CDR2 SNEGSKA (reference sequence). CDR3 amino acids: CSARTGTRGSGMGNQPQHF. The CDR3 nucleotides read TGCAGTGCTAGAACCGGGACAAGGGGCTCTGGAATGGGCAATCAGCCCCAGCATTTT.

The V and J genes are TRBV5-4 and TRBJ2-3; D may correspond to TRBD1 or TRBD2 (5 bases each). With 4 bases removed from V and 2 bases from J, the gap between germline ends came to 8 bases. The CDR3 consists of 13 residues. Germline-derived CDR1 and CDR2 are SGHNT and YYREEE (reference sequence). CDR3 nucleotide sequence: TGTGCCAGCAGCAGGGACCCCACAGATACGCAGTATTTT. It encodes CASSRDPTDTQYF.

J is TRBJ2-3 and V is TRBV19, with a possible D match to TRBD2 (7 bases). Germline V gene sequence: CDR1 LNHDA, CDR2 SQIVND (reference sequence). The CDR3 is made up of 13 amino acids. V lost 6 bases and J 2 bases, leaving 9 bases between the germline ends. In nucleotides, the CDR3 is TGTGCCAGTAGGGGGGGGCCCACAGATACGCAGTATTTT. Its translation: CASRGGPTDTQYF.

V and J are TRBV6-1 and TRBJ2-7; D not certain. Germline assignment: CDR1 MNHNS and CDR2 SASEGT. The CDR3 has 13 amino acids. The ends were cut back, 0 bases at V and 3 bases at J, with 6 bases in the middle. The CDR3 protein is CASSEAPVYEQYF. In DNA form, the CDR3 reads TGTGCCAGCAGTGAAGCTCCAGTCTACGAGCAGTACTTC.

V and J are TRBV6-1 and TRBJ1-2, with D perhaps TRBD1 (5 bases). The germline V gene encodes CDR1 MNHNS and CDR2 SASEGT. Trimming stripped 3 bases from V and 7 bases from J, with 9 bases between. The CDR3 length is 12 residues. CDR3 amino acids: CASSDLQGGYTF. The CDR3 DNA is TGTGCCAGCAGTGATTTGCAGGGTGGCTACACCTTC.

This clonotype has more than one count but fewer than ten. This chain joins TRBV7-8 and TRBJ1-2; 8 nucleotides match TRBD1. Germline-derived CDR1 and CDR2 are SGHVS and FQNEAQ. The CDR3 covers 16 residues. Trimming cost V 2 bases and J 4 bases; bases outside gene matches: 9. In DNA, the CDR3 is TGTGCCAGCAGCTTACGACCAGGGGGCGCAGGCTATGGCTACACCTTC. Translating it yields CASSLRPGGAGYGYTF. The full variable domain, its missing parts supplied by reference TRBV7-8 and TRBJ1-2, is GAGVSQSPRYKVAKRGQDVALRCDPISGHVSLFWYQQALGQGPEFLTYFQNEAQLDKSGLPSDRFFAERPEGSVSTLKIQRTQQEDSAVYLCASSLRPGGAGYGYTFGSGTRLTVV.

This clonotype was picked up a small number of times. This sequence joins TRBV20-1 and TRBJ1-1; 8 nucleotides agree with TRBD1. Trimming cost V 6 bases and J 6 bases; bases outside gene matches: 12. This CDR3 is built from 14 residues. Germline lookup yields CDR1 DFQATT and CDR2 SNEGSKA (reference sequence). DNA of the CDR3: TGCAGTGCCCAGGCCGGACAGGGTTCCCCTGAAGCTTTCTTT. This gives the protein CSAQAGQGSPEAFF.

This rearrangement joins TRBV6-5 to TRBJ2-7; tentative D call: TRBD1 (6 bases). Germline V CDR1 and CDR2: MNHEY, SVGAGI. Trimming removed 2 bases at V and 5 bases at J, with 19 bases between. The CDR3 sequence is 16 residues long. The CDR3 loop is CASSYNRRQVVNEQYF. The DNA of the CDR3 is TGTGCCAGCAGTTACAATAGAAGACAGGTTGTTAACGAGCAGTACTTC.

The J gene is TRBJ2-3, the V gene TRBV7-9, with D perhaps matching TRBD1 (6 bases). In germline, CDR1 is SEHNR, CDR2 FQNEAQ (reference sequence). The CDR3 is made up of 15 amino acids. Between the trimmed V and J ends, which lost 5 bases and 0 bases, there was a span of 12 bases. CDR3: CASSASGVSTDTQYF. The CDR3 DNA is TGTGCCAGCAGCGCTTCAGGGGTGAGCACAGATACGCAGTATTTT.

This clonotype is medium-sized. The CDR3 nucleotides are TGCGCCAGCAGTGCTGGACTAGCGGGCACCGGGGAGCTGTTTTTT. Its translation: CASSAGLAGTGELFF. The chain uses TRBV10-1 and TRBJ2-2; 11 nucleotides align to TRBD2. J gave up 4 bases and V 4 bases, and 2 bases lay outside the gene matches. Germline values: CDR1 WNHNN, CDR2 SYGVQD (reference sequence). The CDR3 consists of 15 residues.

V and J are TRBV5-1 and TRBJ1-1; no firm D call. V shed 1 base and J shed 0 bases, with 10 bases lying between them. The CDR3 loop spans 15 amino acids. From germline, CDR1 is SGHRS and CDR2 YFSETQ. The CDR3 reads CASSLMSRVNTEAFF. The CDR3 nucleotides read TGCGCCAGCAGCTTGATGTCGAGAGTGAACACTGAAGCTTTCTTT. The full variable domain, completed using reference TRBV5-1 and TRBJ1-1, is KAGVTQTPRYLIKTRGQQVTLSCSPISGHRSVSWYQQTPGQGLQFLFEYFSETQRNKGNFPGRFSGRQFSNSRSEMNVSTLELGDSALYLCASSLMSRVNTEAFFGQGTRLTVV.

This chain connects TRBV7-6 to TRBJ2-1; 11 nucleotides line up with TRBD2. The CDR3 totals 16 residues. V lost 5 bases to trimming and J lost 8 bases; unmatched junction nucleotides: 11. Germline loops: CDR1 SGHVS, CDR2 FNYEAQ. For the CDR3, the DNA is TGTGCCAGCAGCCTAAGAACTAGCGGGAGTTCTGATGAGCAGTTCTTC. This translates into CASSLRTSGSSDEQFF.

The chain couples TRBV19 to TRBJ2-2, with D maybe TRBD1 (6 bases). The CDR3 covers 14 residues. Germline CDR1 and CDR2: LNHDA and SQIVND (reference sequence). V was trimmed by 6 bases and J by 2 bases, leaving 10 bases between them. In DNA, the CDR3 is TGTGCCAGTAGAGACAGGAGCAACACCGGGGAGCTGTTTTTT. This gives the protein CASRDRSNTGELFF.